The entry that follows covers one T cell receptor (beta chain) sequence. As processed by the authors: It was from reference gene primer amplification that nucleated cell counts were estimated. Using immunoSEQ multiplex PCR, the repertoire was profiled, and TCRdb retains in-frame clones only, with some absent. That table furnishes V, J and clone size, whereas the DNA furnished D and trimming. The sample includes about 260,000 clones, 75% to 90% seen only once; the top ten take 4.6%. This sample stems from a study of blood T cell repertoires in COVID-19. Study in general: Both acute and convalescent COVID-19 samples were obtained from the United States, Italy and Spain. T cells, B-cell-depleted T cells, or PBMCs provided the cDNA or gDNA that served as material.

The V end lost 2 bases, the J end lost 2 bases, and 9 bases lay between the germline ends. The CDR3 consists of 14 residues. Germline V gene data show CDR1 as SGHTA and CDR2 as FQGTGA. The sequenced sample was peripheral blood. The chain carries TRBV7-3 and TRBJ1-1; perhaps TRBD1 as D (6 bases). The sequence was collected from a man between 60 and 75 years old who had recovered from COVID-19. CDR3 protein: CASSLSGANTEAFF. CDR3 DNA: TGTGCCAGCAGCTTATCAGGGGCTAACACTGAAGCTTTCTTT.